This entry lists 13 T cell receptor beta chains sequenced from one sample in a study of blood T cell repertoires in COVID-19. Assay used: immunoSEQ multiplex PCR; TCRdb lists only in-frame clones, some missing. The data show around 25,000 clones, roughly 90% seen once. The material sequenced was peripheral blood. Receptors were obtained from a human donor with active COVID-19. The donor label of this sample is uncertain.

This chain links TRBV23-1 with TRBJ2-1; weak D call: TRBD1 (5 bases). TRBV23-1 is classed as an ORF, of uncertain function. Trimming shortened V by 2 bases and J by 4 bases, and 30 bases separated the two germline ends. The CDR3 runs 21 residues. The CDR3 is CASSQNYLYEADSSTYNEQFF. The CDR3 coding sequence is TGCGCCAGCAGTCAAAATTACCTGTATGAGGCTGACAGTAGTACTTACAATGAGCAGTTCTTC.

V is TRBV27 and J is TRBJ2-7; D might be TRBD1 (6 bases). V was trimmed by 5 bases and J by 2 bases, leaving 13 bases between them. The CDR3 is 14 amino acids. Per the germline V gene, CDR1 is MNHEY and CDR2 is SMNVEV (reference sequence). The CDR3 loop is CASSPEGGPYEQYF. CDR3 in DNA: TGTGCCAGCAGTCCGGAAGGGGGTCCCTACGAGCAGTACTTC.

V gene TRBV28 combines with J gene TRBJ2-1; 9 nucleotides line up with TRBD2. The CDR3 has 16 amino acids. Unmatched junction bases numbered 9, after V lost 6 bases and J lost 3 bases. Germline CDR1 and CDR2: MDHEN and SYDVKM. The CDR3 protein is CASSPSGTSHYNEQFF. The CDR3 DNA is TGTGCCAGCAGCCCCTCCGGGACTAGCCACTACAATGAGCAGTTCTTC.

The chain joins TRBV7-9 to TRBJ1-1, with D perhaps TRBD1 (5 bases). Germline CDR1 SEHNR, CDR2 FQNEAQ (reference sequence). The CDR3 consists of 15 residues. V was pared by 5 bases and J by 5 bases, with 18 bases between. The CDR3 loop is CASSPPGRSWTEAFF. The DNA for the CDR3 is TGTGCCAGCAGCCCTCCAGGGCGGAGTTGGACTGAAGCTTTCTTT.

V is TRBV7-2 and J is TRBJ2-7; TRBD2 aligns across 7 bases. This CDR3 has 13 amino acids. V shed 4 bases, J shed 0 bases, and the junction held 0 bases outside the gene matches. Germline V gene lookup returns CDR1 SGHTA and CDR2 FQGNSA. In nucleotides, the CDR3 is TGTGCCAGCAGCTGGACTAGCTCCTACGAGCAGTACTTC. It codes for CASSWTSSYEQYF.

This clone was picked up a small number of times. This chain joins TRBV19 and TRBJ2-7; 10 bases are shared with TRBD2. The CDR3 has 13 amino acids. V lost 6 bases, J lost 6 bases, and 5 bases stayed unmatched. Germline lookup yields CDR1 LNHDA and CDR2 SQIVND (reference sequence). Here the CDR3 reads CASSTLAGAEQYF. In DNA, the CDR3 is TGTGCCAGTAGCACGCTAGCGGGAGCCGAGCAGTACTTC.

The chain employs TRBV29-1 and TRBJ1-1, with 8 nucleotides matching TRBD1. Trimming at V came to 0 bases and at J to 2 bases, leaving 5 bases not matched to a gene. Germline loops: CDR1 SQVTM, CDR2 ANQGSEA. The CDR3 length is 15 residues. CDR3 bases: TGCAGCGTTGAAGATCTCCCAGGGGGCAACACTGAAGCTTTCTTT. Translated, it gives CSVEDLPGGNTEAFF. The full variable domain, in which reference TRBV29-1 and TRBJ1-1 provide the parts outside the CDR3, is SAVISQKPSRDICQRGTSLTIQCQVDSQVTMMFWYRQQPGQSLTLIATANQGSEATYESGFVIDKFPISRPNLTFSTLTVSNMSPEDSSIYLCSVEDLPGGNTEAFFGQGTRLTVV.

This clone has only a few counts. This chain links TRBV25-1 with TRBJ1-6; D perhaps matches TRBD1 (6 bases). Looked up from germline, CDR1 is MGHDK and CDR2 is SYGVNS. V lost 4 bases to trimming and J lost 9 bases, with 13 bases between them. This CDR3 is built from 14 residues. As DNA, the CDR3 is TGTGCCAGCAGTGTGACAGGTCACGGTTCACCCCTCCACTTT. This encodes CASSVTGHGSPLHF.

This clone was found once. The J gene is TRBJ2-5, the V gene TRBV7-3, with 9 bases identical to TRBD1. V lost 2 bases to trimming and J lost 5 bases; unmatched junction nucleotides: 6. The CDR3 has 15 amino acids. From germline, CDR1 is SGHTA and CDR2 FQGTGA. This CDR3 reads CASSLVGTGQETQYF. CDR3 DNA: TGTGCCAGCAGCTTAGTTGGGACAGGGCAGGAGACCCAGTACTTC.

The DNA for the CDR3 is TGCGCCAGCAGCTTGGGGCTGTACCAAGAGACCCAGTACTTC. As protein: CASSLGLYQETQYF. The rearrangement joins TRBV5-1 to TRBJ2-5; unclear D gene. Trimming took off 0 bases at V and 0 bases at J, with 6 bases between the two ends. Germline lookup yields CDR1 SGHRS and CDR2 YFSETQ. This CDR3 region has 14 residues.

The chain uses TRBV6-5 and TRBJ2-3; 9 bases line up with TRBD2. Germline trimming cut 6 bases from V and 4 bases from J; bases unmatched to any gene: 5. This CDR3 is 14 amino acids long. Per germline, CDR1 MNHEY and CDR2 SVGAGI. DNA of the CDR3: TGTGCCAGCAGGGTTGGCGGGGGGGCAGATACGCAGTATTTT. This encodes CASRVGGGADTQYF.

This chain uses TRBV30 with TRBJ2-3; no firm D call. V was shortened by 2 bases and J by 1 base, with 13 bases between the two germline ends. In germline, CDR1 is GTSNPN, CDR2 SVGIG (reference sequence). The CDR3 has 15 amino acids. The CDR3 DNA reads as TGTGCCTGGAGTCCAAGCTATGGAGGCACAGATACGCAGTATTTT. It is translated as CAWSPSYGGTDTQYF.

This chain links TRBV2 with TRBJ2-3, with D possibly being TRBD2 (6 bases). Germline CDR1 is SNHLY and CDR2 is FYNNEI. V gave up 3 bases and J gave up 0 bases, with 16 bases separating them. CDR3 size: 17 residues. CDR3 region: CASSEASEKSSTDTQYF. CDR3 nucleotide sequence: TGTGCCAGCAGTGAGGCTAGCGAGAAATCTAGCACAGATACGCAGTATTTT. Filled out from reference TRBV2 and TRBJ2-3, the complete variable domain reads EPEVTQTPSHQVTQMGQEVILRCVPISNHLYFYWYRQILGQKVEFLVSFYNNEISEKSEIFDDQFSVERPDGSNFTLKIRSTKLEDSAMYFCASSEASEKSSTDTQYFGPGTRLTVL.